This T cell receptor (beta chain) was profiled in a study of early T cells in non-severe SARS-CoV-2 infection. The sample holds a few counts of this clonotype. Trimming stripped 8 bases from V and 11 bases from J, with 24 bases between. The CDR3 is 14 residues long. CDR1 is WSHSY, CDR2 SAAADI, per germline. TCRdb itself ran the 5' RACE reads through MiXCR, one entry per CDR3 protein. The sample yields tens of thousands of distinct CDR3 sequences, under 7.5% seen once. The chain recombines TRBV10-2 with TRBJ1-1, with a possible D match to TRBD1 (5 bases). Sequenced: whole blood. The TCR originated in an adult who was a healthcare worker with PCR-confirmed SARS-CoV-2 infection or an uninfected control (not recorded which). CDR3 coding DNA: TGCGCCAGCGGAACAAGGGGCGCCCTCACCCCCGCTTTCTTT. Protein sequence: CASGTRGALTPAFF.